This entry lists 15 T cell receptor beta chains sequenced from one sample in a study of blood T cell repertoires in COVID-19. Profiled with immunoSEQ multiplex PCR; TCRdb holds only in-frame clones, not every one. The sample yields roughly 400,000 clones, roughly nine tenths seen once. The sample consisted of PBMCs or T cells enriched from blood (not recorded which). The receptors stem from a man younger than 40 who had recovered from COVID-19.

The V call is TRBV7-6, the J call TRBJ2-1; 11 nucleotides agree with TRBD1. Germline CDR1 reads SGHVS; CDR2 reads FNYEAQ. V was pared by 1 base and J by 8 bases, with 7 bases of the junction left unmatched. The CDR3 runs to 16 residues. The CDR3 region has the DNA TGTGCCAGCAGCTTAGGTAGGACAGGGGGCCCGGATGAGCAGTTCTTC. Amino acids: CASSLGRTGGPDEQFF.

V and J are TRBV11-2 and TRBJ1-2; 8 nucleotides agree with TRBD1. The CDR3 has 17 residues. V dropped 1 base and J dropped 4; count of bases not matched to a gene: 11. The germline CDR1 and CDR2 sequences are SGHAT and FQNNGV. The CDR3 sequence: CASSLVRGQGAVYGYTF. CDR3 nucleotide sequence: TGTGCCAGCAGCTTAGTTCGCGGCCAGGGGGCAGTCTATGGCTACACCTTC.

The chain combines TRBV27 with TRBJ2-1; TRBD2 matches at 8 bases. The germline V gene encodes CDR1 MNHEY and CDR2 SMNVEV (reference sequence). V shed 7 bases and J 0 bases; nucleotides not matched to a gene: 5. The CDR3 has 15 amino acids. Here the CDR3 DNA reads TGTGCCAGCAATCCTAGCGGGTTCTCCTACAATGAGCAGTTCTTC. Protein: CASNPSGFSYNEQFF.

The genes are TRBV28 and TRBJ2-5; TRBD2 is a possible D gene (5 bases). The CDR3 is made up of 16 amino acids. Trimming took 4 bases from V and 0 from J, leaving 15 bases between them. Germline V gene sequence: CDR1 MDHEN, CDR2 SYDVKM. The CDR3 coding sequence is TGTGCCAGCAGTTCACCGATAGGGCGGGACCAAGAGACCCAGTACTTC. This translates into CASSSPIGRDQETQYF.

Notes on this clone: Other DNA sequences in this specimen translate into the identical CDR3. The chain combines TRBV3-1 (or the pseudogene TRBV3-2) with TRBJ1-5, with D unclear. The CDR3 has 13 amino acids. The V gene lost 0 bases and the J gene lost 5 bases, with 5 bases spanning the gap. The germline CDR1 and CDR2 sequences are LGHDT and YNNKEL (reference sequence). Here the CDR3 DNA reads TGTGCCAGCAGCCAAGATCGGTATCAGCCCCAGCATTTT. As protein: CASSQDRYQPQHF.

V gene TRBV4-1 combines with J gene TRBJ2-4, with 7 positions matching TRBD2. CDR3 length: 17 amino acids. Per germline, CDR1 MGHRA and CDR2 YSYEKL. V lost 2 bases and J lost 5; bases outside the gene matches: 12. CDR3 in amino acids: CASSQQRSGNGQNIQYF. The DNA of the CDR3 is TGCGCCAGCAGCCAACAAAGAAGCGGGAACGGGCAAAACATTCAGTACTTC.

The chain employs TRBV28 and TRBJ1-1; no reliable D call. Germline V gene lookup returns CDR1 MDHEN and CDR2 SYDVKM. Trimming left V 6 bases short and J 1 base short, with 12 bases between. CDR3 length equals 14 residues. CDR3 coding DNA: TGTGCCAGCAGCCCTCGGGTATGGAACACTGAAGCTTTCTTT. Encoded protein: CASSPRVWNTEAFF.

The chain links TRBV7-8 to TRBJ2-1, with 11 bases lining up with TRBD2. With 4 bases clipped from V and 11 bases from J, the junction kept 19 bases outside the gene matches. The CDR3 loop spans 18 amino acids. Germline lookup yields CDR1 SGHVS and CDR2 FQNEAQ. This CDR3 is CASSSARVWASGRQKQFF. In DNA, the CDR3 is TGTGCCAGCAGCTCAGCCCGAGTCTGGGCTAGCGGGAGGCAGAAGCAGTTCTTC.

The rearrangement uses TRBV20-1 and TRBJ2-5, with D unclear. The germline gives CDR1 DFQATT, CDR2 SNEGSKA (reference sequence). The CDR3 consists of 10 residues. The V end was cut by 5 bases, the J end by 5 bases, with 6 bases between. CDR3 coding DNA: TGCAGTGCTGCCGGGGAGACCCAGTACTTC. This codes for CSAAGETQYF.

The chain carries TRBV24-1 and TRBJ2-7; TRBD1 aligns across 10 bases. Unmatched junction bases numbered 11, after V lost 9 bases and J lost 4 bases. Germline CDR1 KGHDR, CDR2 SFDVKD. CDR3 size: 15 residues. In nucleotides, the CDR3 is TGTGCCACCGGGACGTCGGGACAGGGGACTTACGAGCAGTACTTC. This sequence encodes CATGTSGQGTYEQYF.

This chain joins TRBV7-9 and TRBJ1-2; the D is unclear. There are 12 residues in the CDR3. Looked up from germline, CDR1 is SEHNR and CDR2 is FQNEAQ (reference sequence). V was clipped by 3 bases and J by 4 bases, with 6 bases between them. Here the CDR3 reads CASSFDSYGYTF. The CDR3 DNA reads TGTGCCAGCAGCTTCGATAGCTATGGCTACACCTTC.

The J gene is TRBJ1-1, the V gene TRBV21-1. TRBV21-1 is labeled a pseudogene. The CDR3 is made up of 11 amino acids. The CDR3 region has the DNA TGTGCCAGCACCGTGAACACTGAAGCTTTCTTT. It yields the protein CASTVNTEAFF.

The chain has TRBV3-1 (or the pseudogene TRBV3-2) and TRBJ2-7, with D hard to call. The V gene's germline CDR1 is LGHDT and CDR2 YNNKEL (reference sequence). V was cut by 8 bases and J by 0 bases, with 8 bases left in between. CDR3 size: 12 residues. The CDR3 reads CASGADSYEQYF. In DNA, the CDR3 is TGTGCCAGCGGCGCGGACTCCTACGAGCAGTACTTC.

The chain couples TRBV10-1 to TRBJ1-1, with D unclear. CDR3 length equals 12 residues. The germline V and J ends were trimmed by 0 bases and 11 bases, with 10 bases remaining between them. Germline assignment: CDR1 WNHNN and CDR2 SYGVQD (reference sequence). This CDR3 is CASSESGSQAFF. CDR3 coding DNA: TGCGCCAGCAGTGAGTCTGGGTCACAGGCTTTCTTT.

This chain uses TRBV24-1 with TRBJ2-2; D gene ambiguous. Deletions cut 5 bases from V and 3 bases from J, with 3 bases between. The CDR3 runs to 12 residues. Germline CDR1 is KGHDR and CDR2 is SFDVKD. The CDR3 DNA reads as TGTGCCACCAGTGTAGACACCGGGGAGCTGTTTTTT. It yields the protein CATSVDTGELFF.